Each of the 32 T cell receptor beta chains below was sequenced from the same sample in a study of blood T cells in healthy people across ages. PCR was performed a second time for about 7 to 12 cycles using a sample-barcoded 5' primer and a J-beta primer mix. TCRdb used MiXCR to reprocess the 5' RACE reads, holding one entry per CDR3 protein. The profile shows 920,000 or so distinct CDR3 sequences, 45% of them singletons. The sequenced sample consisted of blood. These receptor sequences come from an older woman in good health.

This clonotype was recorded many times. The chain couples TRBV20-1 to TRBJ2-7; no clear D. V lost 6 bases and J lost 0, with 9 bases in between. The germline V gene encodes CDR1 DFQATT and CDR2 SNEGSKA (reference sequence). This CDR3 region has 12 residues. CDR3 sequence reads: CSATVGSYEQYF. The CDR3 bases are TGCAGTGCCACTGTGGGCTCCTACGAGCAGTACTTC.

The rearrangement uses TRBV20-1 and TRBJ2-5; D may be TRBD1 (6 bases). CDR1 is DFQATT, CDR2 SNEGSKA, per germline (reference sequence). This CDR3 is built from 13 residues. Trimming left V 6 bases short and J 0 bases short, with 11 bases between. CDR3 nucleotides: TGCAGTGCCTCGGGACACCACCAAGAGACCCAGTACTTC. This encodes CSASGHHQETQYF.

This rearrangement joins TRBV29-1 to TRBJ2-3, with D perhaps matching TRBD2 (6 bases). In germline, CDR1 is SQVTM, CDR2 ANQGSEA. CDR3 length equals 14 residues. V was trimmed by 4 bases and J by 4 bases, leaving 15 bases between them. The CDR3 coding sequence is TGCAGCGTTGGGCGACGCGGGGAATCAGATACGCAGTATTTT. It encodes CSVGRRGESDTQYF.

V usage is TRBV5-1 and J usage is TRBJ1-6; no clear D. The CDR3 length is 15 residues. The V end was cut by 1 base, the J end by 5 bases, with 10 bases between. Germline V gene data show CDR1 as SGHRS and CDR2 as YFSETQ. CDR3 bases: TGCGCCAGCAGCTTGAGAGAAACTGATAATTCACCCCTCCACTTT. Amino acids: CASSLRETDNSPLHF.

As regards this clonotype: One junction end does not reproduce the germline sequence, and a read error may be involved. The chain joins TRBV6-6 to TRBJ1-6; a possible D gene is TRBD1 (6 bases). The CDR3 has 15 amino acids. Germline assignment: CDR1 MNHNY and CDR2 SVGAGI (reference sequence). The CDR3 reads CASSYEGGSLSPPHF. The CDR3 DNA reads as TGTGCCAGCAGTTACGAGGGGGGCAGTCTTTCACCCCCCCACTTT.

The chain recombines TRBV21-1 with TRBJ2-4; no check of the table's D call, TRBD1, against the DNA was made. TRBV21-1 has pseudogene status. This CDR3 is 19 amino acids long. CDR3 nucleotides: TGTGCCAGCAGCAAAGAGGGCATCGGGGCAATGTTAGCCAAAAACATTCAGTACTTC. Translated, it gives CASSKEGIGAMLAKNIQYF.

The CDR3 nucleotides are TGTGCCACCAGCAGAGAACTAGCGGGAGATAATGAGCAGTACTTC. This encodes CATSRELAGDNEQYF. This sequence joins TRBV15 and TRBJ2-1; 11 bases align to TRBD2. The last part of the DNA fits TRBJ2-7 better; the J call may be wrong. Germline V gene data show CDR1 as LNHNV and CDR2 as YYDKDF (reference sequence). CDR3 length equals 15 residues.

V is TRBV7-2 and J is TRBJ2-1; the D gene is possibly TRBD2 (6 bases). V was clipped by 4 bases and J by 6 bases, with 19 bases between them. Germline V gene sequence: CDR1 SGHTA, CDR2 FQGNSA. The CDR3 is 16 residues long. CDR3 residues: CASSSALARRFNEQFF. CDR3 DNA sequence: TGTGCCAGCAGCTCGGCCCTAGCGAGGCGGTTCAATGAGCAGTTCTTC.

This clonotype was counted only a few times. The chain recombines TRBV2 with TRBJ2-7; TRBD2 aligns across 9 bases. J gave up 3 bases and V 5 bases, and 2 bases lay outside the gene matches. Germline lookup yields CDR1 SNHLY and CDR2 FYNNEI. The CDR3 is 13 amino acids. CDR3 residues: CASSRTSVYEQYF. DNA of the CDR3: TGTGCCAGCAGTAGGACTAGCGTCTACGAGCAGTACTTC.

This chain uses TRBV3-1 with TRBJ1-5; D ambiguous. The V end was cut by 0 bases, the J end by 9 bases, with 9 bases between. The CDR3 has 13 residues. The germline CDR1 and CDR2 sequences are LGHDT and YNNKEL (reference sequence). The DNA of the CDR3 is TGTGCCAGCAGCCAAGAGGGCAAAACGCCCCAGCATTTT. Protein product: CASSQEGKTPQHF.

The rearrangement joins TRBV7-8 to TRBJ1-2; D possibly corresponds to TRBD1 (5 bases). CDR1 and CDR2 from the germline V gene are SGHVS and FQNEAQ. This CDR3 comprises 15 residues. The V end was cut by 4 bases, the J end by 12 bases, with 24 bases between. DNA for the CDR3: TGTGCCAGCAGCTATACGCGAACCCCGCCGGGGCCCAACACCTTC. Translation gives CASSYTRTPPGPNTF.

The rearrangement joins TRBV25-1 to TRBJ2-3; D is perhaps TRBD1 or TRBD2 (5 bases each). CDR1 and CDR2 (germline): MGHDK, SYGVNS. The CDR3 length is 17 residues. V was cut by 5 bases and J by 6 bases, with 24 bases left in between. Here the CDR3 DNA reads TGTGCCAGCAGTCAAGCGGTCCGTTCCCCCGAGGGGGATACGCAGTATTTT. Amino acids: CASSQAVRSPEGDTQYF.

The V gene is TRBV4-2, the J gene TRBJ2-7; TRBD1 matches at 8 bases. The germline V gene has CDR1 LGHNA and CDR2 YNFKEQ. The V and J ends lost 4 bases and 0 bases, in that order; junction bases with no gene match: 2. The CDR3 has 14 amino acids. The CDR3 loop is CASSPQGVSYEQYF. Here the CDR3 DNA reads TGTGCCAGCAGCCCACAGGGGGTCTCCTACGAGCAGTACTTC.

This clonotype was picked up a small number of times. In DNA, the CDR3 is TGCAGCGTGAACAGGGGGGGAGGCTACGAGCAGTACTTC. It specifies CSVNRGGGYEQYF. The chain recombines TRBV29-1 with TRBJ2-7; D may be TRBD1 (8 bases). Germline lookup yields CDR1 SQVTM and CDR2 ANQGSEA. This CDR3 is built from 13 residues. Trimming took off 6 bases at V and 3 bases at J, with 15 bases between the two ends.

The chain's CDR3 is CASSVRQLYGYTF. DNA of the CDR3: TGTGCCAGCAGTGTACGACAGCTCTATGGCTACACCTTC. The chain combines TRBV12-3 or TRBV12-4 with TRBJ1-2; D is possibly TRBD1 (5 bases). The CDR3 is 13 residues long. V lost 5 bases to trimming and J lost 4 bases, with 11 bases between them.

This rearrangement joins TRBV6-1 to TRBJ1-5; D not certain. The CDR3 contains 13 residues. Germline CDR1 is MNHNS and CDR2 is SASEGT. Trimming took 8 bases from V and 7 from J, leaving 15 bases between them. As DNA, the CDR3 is TGTGCCAGCTCCGGGGTTATTAAGCAGCCCCAGCATTTT. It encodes CASSGVIKQPQHF.

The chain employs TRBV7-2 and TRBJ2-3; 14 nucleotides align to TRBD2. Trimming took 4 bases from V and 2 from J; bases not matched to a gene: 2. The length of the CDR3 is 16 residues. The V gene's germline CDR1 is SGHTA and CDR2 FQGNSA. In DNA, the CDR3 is TGTGCCAGCAGCTCGACTAGCGGGAGGGCCACAGATACGCAGTATTTT. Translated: CASSSTSGRATDTQYF.

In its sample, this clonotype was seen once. CDR3 residues: CASKPGLAGGSSGANVLTF. The CDR3 DNA follows: TGTGCCAGCAAACCGGGACTAGCGGGAGGAAGCTCTGGGGCCAACGTCCTGACTTTC. The rearrangement links TRBV2 to TRBJ2-6; 15 nucleotides match TRBD2. After removal of 7 bases from V and 0 bases from J, the junction contained 7 bases not matched to a gene. CDR1 and CDR2 from the germline V gene are SNHLY and FYNNEI. This CDR3 is built from 19 residues.

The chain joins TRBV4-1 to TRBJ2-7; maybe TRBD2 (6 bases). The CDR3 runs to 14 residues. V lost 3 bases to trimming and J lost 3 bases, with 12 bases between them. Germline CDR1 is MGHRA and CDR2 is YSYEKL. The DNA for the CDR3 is TGCGCCAGCAGCCAGGAGGGACCTCACTACGAGCAGTACTTC. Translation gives CASSQEGPHYEQYF.

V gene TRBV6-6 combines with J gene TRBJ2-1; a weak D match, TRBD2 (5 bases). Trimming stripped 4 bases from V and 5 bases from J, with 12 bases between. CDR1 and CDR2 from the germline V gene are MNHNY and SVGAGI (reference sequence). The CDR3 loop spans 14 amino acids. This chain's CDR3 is CASSSQDSHNEQFF. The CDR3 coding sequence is TGTGCCAGCAGTTCCCAGGACTCTCACAATGAGCAGTTCTTC.

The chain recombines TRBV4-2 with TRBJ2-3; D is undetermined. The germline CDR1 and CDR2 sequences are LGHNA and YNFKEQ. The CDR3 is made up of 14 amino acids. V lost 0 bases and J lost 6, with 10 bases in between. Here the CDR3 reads CASSQDKLRDTQYF. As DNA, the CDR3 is TGTGCCAGCAGCCAAGATAAGCTCAGGGATACGCAGTATTTT.

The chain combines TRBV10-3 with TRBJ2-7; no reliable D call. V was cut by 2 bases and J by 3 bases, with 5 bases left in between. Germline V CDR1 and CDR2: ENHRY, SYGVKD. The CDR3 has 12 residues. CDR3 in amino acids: CAISEGLYEQYF. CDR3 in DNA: TGTGCCATCAGTGAGGGGCTCTACGAGCAGTACTTC.

CDR3 coding DNA: TGTGCCAGCAGCCAAGGGATGGGGGGCGCTAAGGGCGAGCAGTACTTC. This gives the protein CASSQGMGGAKGEQYF. The gene calls are TRBV14 and TRBJ2-5; D assignment may be TRBD1 or TRBD2 (6 bases each). The J call is uncertain, as TRBJ2-7 better fits the DNA end. The CDR3 sequence is 16 residues long. Looked up from germline, CDR1 is SGHDN and CDR2 is FVKESK.

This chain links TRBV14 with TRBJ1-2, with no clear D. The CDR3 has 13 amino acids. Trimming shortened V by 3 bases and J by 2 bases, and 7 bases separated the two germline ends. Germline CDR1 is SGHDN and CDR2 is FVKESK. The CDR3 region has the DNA TGTGCCAGCAGCCAGGGAAGGAACTATGGCTACACCTTC. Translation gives CASSQGRNYGYTF.

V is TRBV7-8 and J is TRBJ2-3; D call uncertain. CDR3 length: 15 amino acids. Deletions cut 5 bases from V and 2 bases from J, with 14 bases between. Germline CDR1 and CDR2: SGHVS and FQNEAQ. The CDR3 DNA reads TGTGCCAGCAGCCGTTCGGACGAAAACACAGATACGCAGTATTTT. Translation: CASSRSDENTDTQYF.

The CDR3 DNA reads TGTGCCAGCAGCTCTGGGACAGGGGCTTCCCGCACAGATACGCAGTATTTT. Residues: CASSSGTGASRTDTQYF. J is TRBJ2-3 and V is TRBV11-2; 10 positions match TRBD1. The CDR3 totals 17 residues. The V gene end was trimmed by 4 bases and the J gene end by 1 base; junction bases not matched to a gene: 8. The germline gives CDR1 SGHAT, CDR2 FQNNGV.

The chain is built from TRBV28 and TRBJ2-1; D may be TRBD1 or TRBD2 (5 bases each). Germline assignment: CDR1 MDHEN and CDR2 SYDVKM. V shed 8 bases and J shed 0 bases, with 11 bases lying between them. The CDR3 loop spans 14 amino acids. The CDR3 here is CASLGTNSYNEQFF. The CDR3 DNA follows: TGTGCCAGCCTTGGGACCAACTCCTACAATGAGCAGTTCTTC.

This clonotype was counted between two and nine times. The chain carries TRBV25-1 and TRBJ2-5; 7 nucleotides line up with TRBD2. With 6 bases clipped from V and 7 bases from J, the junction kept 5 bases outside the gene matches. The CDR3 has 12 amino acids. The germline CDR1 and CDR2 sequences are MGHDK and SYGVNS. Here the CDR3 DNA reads TGTGCCAGCAGATTGGGGGAGGGGACCCAGTACTTC. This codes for CASRLGEGTQYF.

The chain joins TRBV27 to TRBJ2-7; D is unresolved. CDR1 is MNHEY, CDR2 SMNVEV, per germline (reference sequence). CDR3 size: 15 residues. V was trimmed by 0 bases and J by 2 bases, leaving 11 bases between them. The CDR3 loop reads CASSLSWARTYEQYF. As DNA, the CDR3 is TGTGCCAGCAGTTTATCCTGGGCCCGTACCTACGAGCAGTACTTC.

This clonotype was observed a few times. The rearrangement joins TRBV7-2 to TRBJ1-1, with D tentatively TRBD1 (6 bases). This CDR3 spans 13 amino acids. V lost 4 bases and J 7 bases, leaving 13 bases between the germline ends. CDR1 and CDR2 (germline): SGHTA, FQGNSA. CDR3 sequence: CASSSRLGGEAFF. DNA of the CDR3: TGTGCCAGCAGCTCAAGACTAGGGGGTGAAGCTTTCTTT.

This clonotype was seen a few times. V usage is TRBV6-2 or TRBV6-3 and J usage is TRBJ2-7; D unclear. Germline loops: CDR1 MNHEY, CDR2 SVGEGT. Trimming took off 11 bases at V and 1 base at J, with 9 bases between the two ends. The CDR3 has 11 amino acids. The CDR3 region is CAAGLSYEQYF. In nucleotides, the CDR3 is TGTGCCGCCGGGTTATCCTACGAGCAGTACTTC.

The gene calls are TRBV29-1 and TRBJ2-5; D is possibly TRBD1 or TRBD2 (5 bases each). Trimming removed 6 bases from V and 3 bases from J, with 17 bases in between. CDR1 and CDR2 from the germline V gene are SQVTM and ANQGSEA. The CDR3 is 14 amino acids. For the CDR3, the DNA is TGCAGCGTAACCCCAGGGACCAGCGAAGAGACCCAGTACTTC. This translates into CSVTPGTSEETQYF.